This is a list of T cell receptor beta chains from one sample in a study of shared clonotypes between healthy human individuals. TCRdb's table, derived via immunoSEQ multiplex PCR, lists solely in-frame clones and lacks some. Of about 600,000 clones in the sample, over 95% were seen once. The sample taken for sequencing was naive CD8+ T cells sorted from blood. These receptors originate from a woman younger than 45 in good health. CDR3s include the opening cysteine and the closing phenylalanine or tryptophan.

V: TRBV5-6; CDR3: CASSRGLAGGVPYNEQFF
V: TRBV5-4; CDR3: CASSLQGSGNTIYF
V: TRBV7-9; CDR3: CASSGPEEGNQPQHF
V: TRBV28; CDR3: CASSFRDREGVHEQFF
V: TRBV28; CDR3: CASSQGLAAYEQYF
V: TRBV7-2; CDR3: CASSVSGTQPQHF
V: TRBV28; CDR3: CASRKTPRPNEQFF
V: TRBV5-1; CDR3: CASSLEGQPRDYGYTF
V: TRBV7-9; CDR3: CASSPELARSAGELFF
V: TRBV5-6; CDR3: CASSPPGSYEQYF
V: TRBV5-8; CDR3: CASSYGTREQFF
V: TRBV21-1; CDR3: CASSIASGAPTTYEQYF
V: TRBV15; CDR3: CATSRDRGINQPQHF
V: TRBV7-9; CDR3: CASSPGGGSLYEQYF
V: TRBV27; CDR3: CASSFPWGWSTGELFF
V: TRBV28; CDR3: CASTSVLEGPTPYEQYF
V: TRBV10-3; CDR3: CAILLESYNEQFF
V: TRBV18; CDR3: CASSQTSNEQFF
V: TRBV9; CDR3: CASSHWDTDTQYF
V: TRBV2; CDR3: CASSGTEGNTEAFF
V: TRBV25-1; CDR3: CASSVGPGDANTGELFF
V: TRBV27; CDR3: CASAEVGAINYGYTF
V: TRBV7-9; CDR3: CASNSGGYQETQYF
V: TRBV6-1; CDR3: CASQDFMNTEAFF
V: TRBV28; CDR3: CASSTSTAGELFF
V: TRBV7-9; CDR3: CASSHSSSYEQYF
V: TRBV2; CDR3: CASTGSTEAFF
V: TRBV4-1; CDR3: CASSQGTSGTWEQYF
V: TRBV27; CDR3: CASSFTGWVEETQYF
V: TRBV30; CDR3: CAWSSQGWGNEQFF
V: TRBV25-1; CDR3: CASSGATGDAYEQYF
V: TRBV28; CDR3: CASSLSAGQASTDTQYF
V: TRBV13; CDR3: CASSAYLVALVSINEQFF
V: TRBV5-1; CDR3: CASSLDSPWDGYTF
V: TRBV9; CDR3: CASSAGSSGNTIYF
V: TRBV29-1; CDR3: CSVEAETGNYGYTF
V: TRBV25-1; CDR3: CASNDPGQGTGELFF
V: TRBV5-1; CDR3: CASSLRQGMDNEQFF
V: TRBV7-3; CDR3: CASSQTQGPGTQYF
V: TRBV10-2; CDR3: CASSLAGASTDTQYF
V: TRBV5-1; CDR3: CASSLTTFDTEAFF